Each of the 15 T cell receptor beta chains below was sequenced from the same sample in a study of T cell clonality in common variable immunodeficiency. Assay: immunoSEQ multiplex PCR; the TCRdb copy retains only in-frame clones and omits some. This sample includes more than 35,000 clones with no singletons; its ten biggest clones take up roughly 3.2%. The sample was peripheral blood mononuclear cells. Receptors were obtained from a person aged 18-70 years in good health.

In its sample, this clone was seen many times. Sequencing ends 3 residues short of the CDR3 end; the germline J gene provides the rest. This rearrangement joins TRBV7-2 to TRBJ2-7; 8 bases line up with TRBD1. V lost 3 bases to trimming and J lost 4 bases; unmatched junction nucleotides: 5. The V gene's germline CDR1 is SGHTA and CDR2 FQGNSA. This CDR3 spans 14 amino acids. CDR3 bases read: TGTGCCAGCAGCTTCTCAGGGGGCTTTTACGAG. Its translation: CASSFSGGFYE. The CDR3 reads in full as CASSFSGGFYEQYF.

This clone has ten or more counts. The read ends 3 residues before the CDR3 terminus; that terminus is restored from the germline J gene. The chain couples TRBV7-9 to TRBJ2-1, with 9 bases matching TRBD1. This CDR3 has 15 residues. The germline gives CDR1 SEHNR, CDR2 FQNEAQ (reference sequence). The V gene end was trimmed by 5 bases and the J gene end by 7 bases; junction bases not matched to a gene: 9. The CDR3 protein is CASSHPGQGNNEQFF. The covered CDR3 bases are TGTGCCAGCAGCCATCCGGGACAGGGAAATAATGAG. The variable domain in full, with the rest retrieved from reference TRBV7-9 and TRBJ2-1, is DTGVSQNPRHKITKRGQNVTFRCDPISEHNRLYWYRQTLGQGPEFLTYFQNEAQLEKSRLLSDRFSAERPKGSFSTLEIQRTEQGDSAMYLCASSHPGQGNNEQFFGPGTRLTVL.

This clone showed up many times. The sequenced fragment ends 3 residues before the CDR3 boundary, so the rest is inferred from the germline J gene. The rearrangement joins TRBV14 to TRBJ1-3; D unclear. Germline V lookup: CDR1 SGHDN, CDR2 FVKESK. The CDR3 sequence is 15 residues long. With 1 base removed from V and 0 bases from J, the gap between germline ends came to 7 bases. CDR3 sequence: CASSQAVISGNTIYF. The DNA read from the CDR3 is TGTGCCAGCAGCCAAGCGGTTATCTCTGGAAACACC.

This clone was found many times. The sequenced fragment ends 3 residues before the CDR3 boundary, so the rest is inferred from the germline J gene. The chain employs TRBV20-1 and TRBJ2-2, with unresolved D. Per the germline V gene, CDR1 is DFQATT and CDR2 is SNEGSKA (reference sequence). Trimming removed 7 bases from V and 4 bases from J, with 4 bases in between. This CDR3 comprises 10 residues. CDR3 in amino acids: CSVRTGELFF. CDR3 DNA, as far as it was read: TGCAGTGTTCGCACCGGGGAG.

This clone was detected ten times or more. The read ends 3 residues early relative to the CDR3; the germline J gene fills the gap. The chain joins TRBV18 to TRBJ1-1, with a tentative D call TRBD1 (5 bases). The CDR3 spans 13 residues. Germline CDR1 is KGHSH and CDR2 is LQKENI. V was clipped by 3 bases and J by 1 base, with 6 bases between them. The CDR3 loop reads CASSPTGNTEAFF. CDR3 bases read: TGTGCCAGCTCACCCACAGGGAACACTGAA.

This clone was seen repeatedly, ten times or more. The sequenced fragment ends 3 residues before the CDR3 boundary, so the rest is inferred from the germline J gene. The chain employs TRBV19 and TRBJ2-2; TRBD1 matches at 11 bases. In germline, CDR1 is LNHDA, CDR2 SQIVND (reference sequence). The CDR3 has 15 residues. Germline trimming cut 7 bases from V and 7 bases from J; bases unmatched to any gene: 8. CDR3 DNA, as far as it was read: TGTGCCAGTACCCCCGGGACAGGGGGGGTCGGGGAG. Amino acids: CASTPGTGGVGE. The full CDR3 sequence reads CASTPGTGGVGELFF.

This clone was recorded many times. Sequencing ends 3 residues short of the CDR3 end; the germline J gene provides the rest. V and J are TRBV19 and TRBJ2-2; 7 positions agree with TRBD1. The CDR3 sequence is 17 residues long. Looked up from germline, CDR1 is LNHDA and CDR2 is SQIVND (reference sequence). After removal of 6 bases from V and 5 bases from J, the junction contained 15 bases not matched to a gene. CDR3 DNA (partial): TGTGCCAGTAGCCGTGATAGGCCGGGACAGAGGACCGGGGAG. It codes for CASSRDRPGQRTGE. The whole CDR3 protein is CASSRDRPGQRTGELFF.

This clone was counted at least ten times. The CDR3 loop reads CASSLGAGRPAFF. Incomplete CDR3 DNA: TGTGCCAGCAGCTTAGGGGCGGGGAGGCCA. The gene calls are TRBV7-2 and TRBJ1-1; D remains unclear. The read comes to an end 3 residues before the CDR3 does, leaving the germline J gene to fill in the end. This CDR3 comprises 13 residues. CDR1 is SGHTA and CDR2 is FQGNSA in the germline V gene.

This clone was seen at least ten times. The CDR3 extends 3 residues past the end of the read, so its final part is completed from the germline J gene. V usage is TRBV29-1 and J usage is TRBJ2-1; a weak D match, TRBD1 (6 bases). CDR1 and CDR2 (germline): SQVTM, ANQGSEA. V lost 8 bases and J lost 5, with 25 bases in between. The CDR3 has 16 residues. The sequenced part of the CDR3 DNA is TGCAGCACCCGCATAGCCCCGGGACACTCGGACAATGAG. This codes for CSTRIAPGHSDNE. From start to end, the CDR3 is CSTRIAPGHSDNEQFF.

This clone was counted ten times or more. The CDR3 is cut off 3 residues early in the read; its end comes from the germline J gene. The chain links TRBV27 to TRBJ2-3, with no clear D. This CDR3 has 16 amino acids. Germline CDR1 MNHEY, CDR2 SMNVEV (reference sequence). V lost 0 bases and J 5 bases, leaving 15 bases between the germline ends. CDR3 region: CASSLSSPESGDTQYF. Partial CDR3 DNA: TGTGCCAGCAGTTTATCGAGCCCGGAATCGGGAGATACG.

This clone appeared many times. The read is 3 residues too short to cover the CDR3 end, so that end is filled in from the germline J gene. The chain recombines TRBV18 with TRBJ2-7; D is uncertain. Trimming cost V 4 bases and J 2 bases, with 6 bases left between them. Germline CDR1 reads KGHSH; CDR2 reads LQKENI. The CDR3 covers 12 residues. The sequenced CDR3 bases are TGTGCCAGCTCACAAACGGCCTACGAG. The encoded protein is CASSQTAYE. The entire CDR3 is CASSQTAYEQYF.

This clone was seen repeatedly, ten times or more. The CDR3 goes on 3 residues after the read ends, and that part is filled in from the germline J gene. The chain recombines TRBV11-2 with TRBJ2-7; D uncertain. Trimming cost V 1 base and J 0 bases, with 10 bases left between them. The V gene's germline CDR1 is SGHAT and CDR2 FQNNGV. This CDR3 spans 15 amino acids. CDR3 sequence reads: CASSLGAGLSYEQYF. The DNA read from the CDR3 is TGTGCCAGCAGCTTAGGCGCAGGCCTCTCCTACGAG.

This clone turned up a few times. Sequence at one end of the junction differs from germline and may be a read error. The read terminates 3 residues before the CDR3 end, so the remaining end is supplied by the germline J gene. V gene TRBV7-9 combines with J gene TRBJ1-2; D uncertain. This CDR3 has 15 residues. Per germline, CDR1 SEHNR and CDR2 FQNEAQ (reference sequence). CDR3 bases read: TGTGCCAGCAGCGTAGCCCCGACTAGCAGCTACGAC. The encoded protein is CASSVAPTSSYD. The full CDR3 protein reads CASSVAPTSSYDYTF. The full variable domain, rest sourced from reference TRBV7-9 and TRBJ1-2, is DTGVSQNPRHKITKRGQNVTFRCDPISEHNRLYWYRQTLGQGPEFLTYFQNEAQLEKSRLLSDRFSAERPKGSFSTLEIQRTEQGDSAMYLCASSVAPTSSYDYTFGSGTRLTVV.

In this sample, this clone turned up many times. With the read ending 3 residues before the CDR3 end, the germline J gene is used to fill in that end. The genes are TRBV10-3 and TRBJ2-5, with a tentative D call TRBD2 (6 bases). CDR1 is ENHRY and CDR2 is SYGVKD in the germline V gene. With 0 bases removed from V and 7 bases from J, the gap between germline ends came to 18 bases. The CDR3 is 16 residues long. The CDR3 DNA, read in part, is TGTGCCATCAGTGAGTCGGAGTTGGAGGGGTTGGCGACC. This sequence encodes CAISESELEGLAT. The full CDR3 reads CAISESELEGLATQYF.

This clone was found many times. Read coverage stops 3 residues before the CDR3 terminus; the germline J gene supplies the remainder. The chain carries TRBV3-1 (or the pseudogene TRBV3-2) and TRBJ2-3; D remains unclear. The germline gives CDR1 LGHDT, CDR2 YNNKEL (reference sequence). The CDR3 has 16 residues. V shed 2 bases and J shed 2 bases, with 14 bases lying between them. The CDR3 protein is CASSQRRVLVTDTQYF. The CDR3 DNA, read in part, is TGTGCCAGCAGCCAACGAAGGGTTTTAGTCACAGATACG.